The 18 T cell receptor beta chains given below trace back to one sample, sequenced in a study of T cell repertoires in cytomegalovirus infection. These receptors lack a known antigen. TCRdb re-called the reads with MiXCR, one entry per CDR3 protein. The profile shows about 830,000 distinct CDR3 sequences, 32% of them singletons. The source was cultured CD8+ T cells from PBMCs, collected from culture after CMV antigen stimulation. The receptors originated from a human donor in good health (CMV status not recorded). Some clones in this sample may be carry-over from other donors' samples.

This clonotype was seen a handful of times. The chain has TRBV7-9 and TRBJ2-3; 9 bases map to TRBD1. Germline V gene data show CDR1 as SEHNR and CDR2 as FQNEAQ (reference sequence). V gave up 1 base and J gave up 8 bases; unmatched junction bases: 7. This CDR3 has 15 amino acids. The CDR3, as DNA: TGTGCCAGCAGCTTAGGGGACAGGGAACACGGTACGCAGTATTTT. Amino acids: CASSLGDREHGTQYF.

CDR3 sequence: CASRLPGGIGGELFF. CDR3 coding DNA: TGTGCCAGCAGACTCCCAGGGGGGATTGGCGGGGAGCTGTTTTTT. This sequence joins TRBV12-3 or TRBV12-4 and TRBJ2-2; tentatively, D is TRBD1 (7 bases). Trimming removed 6 bases from V and 7 bases from J, with 18 bases in between. The CDR3 runs to 15 residues.

This chain joins TRBV5-1 and TRBJ1-2; no definite D call. Trimming stripped 5 bases from V and 6 bases from J, with 11 bases between. Germline values: CDR1 SGHRS, CDR2 YFSETQ. CDR3 length: 12 amino acids. For the CDR3, the DNA is TGCGCCAGCAGGGGTAACGGGGATGGCTACACCTTC. This encodes CASRGNGDGYTF.

This clonotype turned up a few times. The junction shows a germline mismatch at one end, possibly a read error. This chain joins TRBV4-1 and TRBJ1-1, with D unclear. CDR3 length: 13 amino acids. Germline V gene sequence: CDR1 MGHRA, CDR2 YSYEKL. CDR3 coding DNA: TGCGCCAGCAGGCAAGGCCTGCCGGCTGAAGCTTTCTTT. This translates into CASRQGLPAEAFF.

This chain links TRBV7-2 with TRBJ1-2; D is uncertain. The V gene's germline CDR1 is SGHTA and CDR2 FQGNSA. The CDR3 is made up of 12 amino acids. V lost 5 bases, J lost 8 bases, and 12 bases lay in between. CDR3 nucleotides: TGTGCCAGCAGCCGAGGGAATATAGGCTACACCTTC. Translation gives CASSRGNIGYTF.

In its sample, this clonotype was seen a few times. The J gene is TRBJ1-5, the V gene TRBV13, with TRBD1 matching 7 bases. The CDR3 has 15 residues. Germline V gene data show CDR1 as PRHDT and CDR2 as FYEKMQ (reference sequence). J gave up 4 bases and V 5 bases, and 8 bases lay outside the gene matches. The CDR3 here is CASSAQGPVNQPQHF. The CDR3, as DNA: TGTGCCAGCAGCGCACAGGGGCCCGTTAATCAGCCCCAGCATTTT.

The chain couples TRBV6-5 to TRBJ2-7, with D possibly being TRBD1 (6 bases). V shed 0 bases and J shed 0 bases, with 15 bases lying between them. This CDR3 has 17 residues. Germline V gene data show CDR1 as MNHEY and CDR2 as SVGAGI. The CDR3 coding sequence is TGTGCCAGCAGTTACTCTAGGACAGCCTCTCCCTCCTACGAGCAGTACTTC. Translation: CASSYSRTASPSYEQYF.

This chain links TRBV4-1 with TRBJ2-3; possibly TRBD1 for D (5 bases). CDR3 size: 15 residues. V was cut by 2 bases and J by 7 bases, with 16 bases left in between. Germline V gene sequence: CDR1 MGHRA, CDR2 YSYEKL. CDR3 DNA: TGCGCCAGCAGCCAAATGGGTCAGGGAAGGTATACGCAGTATTTT. Protein sequence: CASSQMGQGRYTQYF.

The chain carries TRBV7-9 and TRBJ2-1; TRBD1 matches 7 bases. Trimming removed 1 base from V and 5 bases from J; junction bases left unmatched: 20. CDR3 length: 20 amino acids. Germline CDR1 SEHNR, CDR2 FQNEAQ (reference sequence). The CDR3 DNA is TGTGCCAGCAGCTTAGTGGGGAGAATCACAGGGGTCGGTCCTCACAATGAGCAGTTCTTC. Translating gives CASSLVGRITGVGPHNEQFF.

This clonotype has just one count. This sequence joins TRBV6-5 and TRBJ2-2; unclear D gene. Germline V gene sequence: CDR1 MNHEY, CDR2 SVGAGI. The CDR3 has 17 amino acids. Between the trimmed V and J ends, which lost 2 bases and 0 bases, there was a span of 13 bases. The CDR3 spells CASSYHSGRANTGELFF. The CDR3 DNA reads as TGTGCCAGCAGTTACCATTCCGGCCGGGCGAACACCGGGGAGCTGTTTTTT.

The sample holds a few counts of this clonotype. The chain carries TRBV7-9 and TRBJ1-4, with 9 nucleotides matching TRBD1. V trimming: 6 bases; J trimming: 5 bases; junction bases outside the gene matches: 16. Germline V CDR1 and CDR2: SEHNR, FQNEAQ (reference sequence). This CDR3 has 18 residues. CDR3 protein: CASSPAFGTGRENEKLFF. In nucleotides, the CDR3 is TGTGCCAGCAGTCCGGCCTTTGGGACAGGGAGAGAGAATGAAAAACTGTTTTTT. The full variable domain, its missing parts supplied by reference TRBV7-9 and TRBJ1-4, is DTGVSQNPRHKITKRGQNVTFRCDPISEHNRLYWYRQTLGQGPEFLTYFQNEAQLEKSRLLSDRFSAERPKGSFSTLEIQRTEQGDSAMYLCASSPAFGTGRENEKLFFGSGTQLSVL.

A few counts support this clonotype. The chain joins TRBV7-6 to TRBJ2-5; 7 nucleotides align to TRBD2. Germline V lookup: CDR1 SGHVS, CDR2 FNYEAQ. The CDR3 runs 13 residues. Trimming at V came to 5 bases and at J to 4 bases, leaving 4 bases not matched to a gene. CDR3 sequence reads: CASSTPGGETQYF. The CDR3 DNA is TGTGCCAGCAGCACCCCGGGAGGAGAGACCCAGTACTTC.

J is TRBJ1-5 and V is TRBV27; D gene unclear. V gave up 1 base and J gave up 0 bases, with 7 bases separating them. The germline gives CDR1 MNHEY, CDR2 SMNVEV (reference sequence). This CDR3 region has 15 residues. CDR3 sequence reads: CASSLWGYSNQPQHF. The CDR3 nucleotides are TGTGCCAGCAGTTTATGGGGTTATAGCAATCAGCCCCAGCATTTT.

The J gene is TRBJ1-6, the V gene TRBV27; D gene uncertain. V lost 0 bases and J 10 bases, leaving 13 bases between the germline ends. Germline CDR1 is MNHEY and CDR2 is SMNVEV (reference sequence). CDR3 length equals 15 residues. Here the CDR3 DNA reads TGTGCCAGCAGTTTATCAGGGCTGTCGCTATCACCCCTCCACTTT. Translating it yields CASSLSGLSLSPLHF.

V gene TRBV5-1 combines with J gene TRBJ2-1; 11 bases line up with TRBD2. J was trimmed by 5 bases and V by 2 bases; bases with no gene match: 3. The CDR3 spans 15 residues. Per germline, CDR1 SGHRS and CDR2 YFSETQ. The CDR3 reads CASSFGSGGDNEQFF. In DNA, the CDR3 is TGCGCCAGCAGCTTTGGTAGCGGGGGGGACAATGAGCAGTTCTTC.

The J gene is TRBJ1-2, the V gene TRBV7-9; D is unclear. CDR1 and CDR2 (germline): SEHNR, FQNEAQ (reference sequence). This CDR3 contains 12 residues. Trimming pared 5 bases from V and 8 bases from J, leaving 12 bases between. CDR3 loop: CASSPMAGGYTF. CDR3 nucleotide sequence: TGTGCCAGCAGCCCTATGGCTGGAGGCTACACCTTC.

This clonotype was observed a handful of times. The chain carries TRBV5-4 and TRBJ1-3; 11 bases are shared with TRBD1. The germline V gene encodes CDR1 SGHNT and CDR2 YYREEE (reference sequence). This CDR3 contains 15 residues. V dropped 8 bases and J dropped 4; count of bases not matched to a gene: 8. The CDR3 coding sequence is TGTGCCAGTCGCGGACAGGGGGCGGACGGAAACACCATATATTTT. Amino acids: CASRGQGADGNTIYF.

This sequence joins TRBV27 and TRBJ1-2, with no clear D. Germline V lookup: CDR1 MNHEY, CDR2 SMNVEV (reference sequence). The CDR3 runs 14 residues. Trimming cost V 3 bases and J 0 bases, with 8 bases left between them. Here the CDR3 reads CASSFSGTNYGYTF. DNA for the CDR3: TGTGCCAGCAGTTTCTCGGGGACTAACTATGGCTACACCTTC.